This section outlines one TCR beta chain sequence together with its context. The assay was immunoSEQ multiplex PCR, and TCRdb's table has in-frame clones only and misses some. The top ten hold approximately 1.7% of the sample, which has about half a million clones, 89% seen once. This entry is derived from a study of Ad26.COV2.S vaccination and SARS-CoV-2 variants. Study-wide background: Donor joined the COV1001 Ad26.COV2.S trial arm.

V shed 4 bases and J shed 7 bases, with 29 bases lying between them. Germline V CDR1 and CDR2: LGHDT, YNNKEL (reference sequence). This CDR3 comprises 19 residues. Treatment specified: 19 received Ad26.COV2.S at low or high dose, single or two shots; about five received placebo; per-sample allocation not given. The samples were gathered on day 63 after the first injection of vaccine or placebo. Sequencing used peripheral blood, obtained in a trial of Ad26.COV2.S vaccine versus placebo. V usage is TRBV3-1 (or the pseudogene TRBV3-2) and J usage is TRBJ2-1; D perhaps matches TRBD2 (6 bases). The clonotype comes from a person aged 18-65 years who received the Ad26.COV2.S COVID-19 vaccine or a placebo. CDR3 coding DNA: TGTGCCAGCAGCCGACTCGGATACATGGGGGAGGCCCCCCCGAATGAGCAGTTCTTC. The encoded protein is CASSRLGYMGEAPPNEQFF.